This record concerns one TCR beta chain sequence. The antigen remains unidentified. The RNA, roughly 0.5 to 1 ug, was put through reverse transcription using random hexamers. TCRdb independently ran MiXCR on the immunoSEQ multiplex PCR reads; one entry per CDR3 protein. The sample has about 210,000 distinct CDR3 sequences, approximately 94% seen once. CDR3 length equals 14 residues. With V trimmed by 6 bases and J by 8 bases, 10 bases remained unmatched. The entry originates in a study of CD8 T cells in Susac syndrome. Study-wide points: In Susac syndrome, the CD4+ T cell repertoires did not show clonal expansion.

The genes are TRBV12-3 or TRBV12-4 and TRBJ2-3, with TRBD1 matching 8 bases. The TCR sequence derives from a human donor with Susac syndrome. The specimen sequenced was CD4+ T cells from PBMCs. The CDR3 protein is CASSSRQGWGTQYF. As DNA, the CDR3 is TGTGCCAGCAGCTCCAGACAGGGGTGGGGTACGCAGTATTTT.